A selection of T cell receptor beta chains follows, all from one sample in a study of regulatory T cells in long-lasting Graves disease. TCRdb re-called the multiplex PCR reads with MiXCR, one entry per CDR3 protein. The table records roughly 500,000 distinct CDR3 sequences, 9.5% to 15% of them present only once. This same sample was also taken into another study, of T cells in Graves' hyperthyroidism and ophthalmopathy.

Source: peripheral blood mononuclear cells (PBMCs), taken at new diagnosis, from a patient treated with antithyroid drugs. These receptors all come from a woman in her twenties or thirties with Graves disease. The CDR3 runs from the conserved cysteine through the conserved F or W. D genes are given only for firm matches. Rows give clone size only sometimes, using once, few, many, or a class for an expanded clone.

clone_size j_call d_call v_call cdr3_aa cdr3_nt
many TRBJ2-7 . TRBV2 CASSYSPYEQYF TGTGCCAGCAGTTACAGCCCCTACGAGCAGTACTTC
many TRBJ2-7 TRBD1 TRBV11-2 CASSVGTVANEQYF TGTGCCAGCAGCGTTGGGACAGTTGCCAACGAGCAGTACTTC
many TRBJ1-1 TRBD1 TRBV28 CASSPWTGGNTEAFF TGTGCCAGCAGTCCATGGACAGGGGGCAACACTGAAGCTTTCTTT
many TRBJ1-1 . TRBV11-2 CASSLDTGTEAFF TGTGCCAGCAGCTTAGACACAGGGACTGAAGCTTTCTTT
many TRBJ2-7 . TRBV12-5 CASGPLGEALYEQYF TGTGCTAGTGGCCCCCTGGGTGAGGCCCTCTACGAGCAGTACTTC
many TRBJ2-7 TRBD2 TRBV7-2 CASSLALLAGVPDYEQYF TGTGCCAGCAGCTTAGCGTTGCTAGCGGGAGTCCCCGATTACGAGCAGTACTTC
few TRBJ2-5 TRBD2 TRBV19 CASSSVRRGGETQYF TGTGCCAGTAGTTCCGTAAGGAGGGGAGGGGAGACCCAGTACTTC
many TRBJ2-4 . TRBV29-1 CSVEDTGLGKNIQYF TGCAGCGTTGAAGATACAGGGTTGGGCAAAAACATTCAGTACTTC
many TRBJ2-1 . TRBV7-2 CASSADYIGQQFF TGTGCCAGCAGCGCAGACTACATCGGCCAGCAGTTCTTC
many TRBJ1-1 . TRBV28 CASSSVGEVGAFF TGTGCCAGCAGTTCCGTCGGAGAGGTAGGAGCTTTCTTT
few TRBJ2-5 TRBD1 TRBV5-4 CASSLRAGGETQYF TGTGCCAGCAGCTTGAGGGCAGGGGGAGAGACCCAGTACTTC
many TRBJ1-5 . TRBV6-9 CASSFREDQPQHF TGTGCCAGCAGTTTCCGGGAGGATCAGCCCCAGCATTTT
few TRBJ1-5 TRBD1 TRBV30 CAWRTGTNQPQHF TGTGCCTGGCGGACAGGGACAAATCAGCCCCAGCATTTT
many TRBJ1-2 . TRBV2 CASSESDYGYTF TGTGCCAGCAGTGAAAGTGACTATGGCTACACCTTC
few TRBJ2-5 . TRBV2 CAARGLALYGQETQYF TGTGCCGCCCGGGGGTTAGCGTTGTATGGCCAAGAGACCCAGTACTTC
medium-sized TRBJ2-1 . TRBV19 CASSGWTDRNEQFF TGTGCCAGTAGTGGGTGGACAGACCGGAATGAGCAGTTCTTC
many TRBJ2-7 . TRBV7-2 CASSLGGTGSSAYEQYF TGTGCCAGCAGCTTAGGAGGAACCGGGTCCTCGGCCTACGAGCAGTACTTC
. TRBJ1-3 TRBD1 TRBV4-1 CASSKRWIVGRGTSTGNTIYF TGCGCCAGCAGCAAAAGATGGATTGTTGGCAGGGGGACGAGTACTGGAAACACCATATATTTT
many TRBJ1-4 TRBD1 TRBV28 CASRRTGEFEKLFF TGTGCCAGCCGGCGGACAGGGGAGTTTGAAAAACTGTTTTTT
many TRBJ2-6 . TRBV2 CASGLSAVPGANVLTF TGTGCCAGCGGCCTCTCGGCGGTTCCTGGGGCCAACGTCCTGACTTTC
many TRBJ2-3 . TRBV28 CASKRSGGTDTQYF TGTGCCAGCAAGAGGAGCGGAGGCACAGATACGCAGTATTTT
. TRBJ2-7 TRBD2 TRBV28 CASSSTSGSEQYF TGTGCCAGCAGTTCCACTAGCGGGAGCGAGCAGTACTTC
many TRBJ2-1 . TRBV4-3 CASSQAGQNNEQFF TGCGCCAGCAGCCAAGCCGGACAGAACAATGAGCAGTTCTTC
many TRBJ2-1 . TRBV19 CASSSRGWRGYNEQFF TGTGCCAGTAGTTCGAGGGGGTGGAGGGGATACAATGAGCAGTTCTTC
. TRBJ1-5 . TRBV15 CATSSATYNQPQHF TGTGCCACCAGCAGTGCGACATACAATCAGCCCCAGCATTTT
many TRBJ2-2 . TRBV3-1 CASSQGPPGLGGGELFF TGTGCCAGCAGCCAAGGTCCCCCGGGACTGGGCGGCGGGGAGCTGTTTTTT
. TRBJ2-3 . TRBV7-3 CASSLGSTSTDTQYF TGTGCCAGCAGCTTAGGTTCGACTAGCACAGATACGCAGTATTTT
many TRBJ2-1 . TRBV10-2 CASRALIAYNEQFF TGCGCCAGCAGAGCGCTAATTGCCTACAATGAGCAGTTCTTC
many TRBJ1-1 . TRBV18 CASSPRDTEAFF TGTGCCAGCAGCCCACGTGACACTGAAGCTTTCTTT
many TRBJ2-1 . TRBV18 CASSRLGNEQFF TGTGCCAGCAGTCGCTTAGGGAATGAGCAGTTCTTC
. TRBJ2-3 TRBD2 TRBV9 CASTPLWGDYTDTQYF TGTGCCAGTACCCCCCTATGGGGGGACTACACAGATACGCAGTATTTT
many TRBJ1-1 . TRBV12-3/TRBV12-4 CASSLNRETEAFF TGTGCCAGCAGTTTAAACAGGGAGACTGAAGCTTTCTTT
many TRBJ2-1 TRBD2 TRBV11-1 CASSPGGDTYNEQFF TGTGCCAGCAGCCCGGGGGGGGATACCTACAATGAGCAGTTCTTC
many TRBJ1-2 . TRBV29-1 CSARIDRNYGYTF TGCAGCGCCCGGATTGACAGGAACTATGGCTACACCTTC
many TRBJ1-2 TRBD1 TRBV29-1 CSFRAGTGGQYGYTF TGCAGCTTTAGAGCCGGGACAGGGGGCCAGTATGGCTACACCTTC
. TRBJ2-1 . TRBV19 CASSIGAGGFSYNEQFF TGTGCCAGTAGTATTGGAGCGGGTGGATTTAGCTACAATGAGCAGTTCTTC
many TRBJ2-7 . TRBV28 CASSDYRAAYEQYF TGTGCCAGCAGTGACTACAGGGCTGCCTACGAGCAGTACTTC
few TRBJ2-1 TRBD2 TRBV5-4 CASSRRGGRADNEQFF TGTGCCAGCAGCCGGCGGGGCGGGAGGGCAGACAATGAGCAGTTCTTC
many TRBJ2-2 TRBD1 TRBV28 CASSFYLPGDRGKTGELFF TGTGCCAGCAGTTTTTATCTGCCGGGGGACAGGGGAAAAACCGGGGAGCTGTTTTTT
. TRBJ2-1 TRBD2 TRBV20-1 CSARGERGGSYNEQFF TGCAGTGCTAGAGGCGAGCGGGGGGGCTCCTACAATGAGCAGTTCTTC
many TRBJ2-2 . TRBV5-1 CASSLEPNTGELFF TGCGCCAGCAGCTTGGAGCCGAACACCGGGGAGCTGTTTTTT
many TRBJ2-7 TRBD1 TRBV28 CASCIGGTGWIKQYF TGTGCCAGCTGTATCGGGGGGACAGGGTGGATCAAGCAGTACTTC
. TRBJ1-5 . TRBV12-3/TRBV12-4 CASSLGRWNQPQHF TGTGCCAGCAGTTTAGGTCGATGGAATCAGCCCCAGCATTTT
few TRBJ1-5 TRBD1 TRBV7-2 CASSQGDRRNNQPQHF TGTGCCAGCAGCCAAGGGGACAGACGGAACAATCAGCCCCAGCATTTT